This T cell receptor (beta chain) was profiled in a study of T cell changes during pregnancy in multiple sclerosis. From germline, CDR1 is PRHDT and CDR2 FYEKMQ (reference sequence). The germline V and J ends were trimmed by 0 bases and 0 bases, with 11 bases remaining between them. This CDR3 region has 16 residues. TCRdb keeps only in-frame clones here, not all; method: immunoSEQ multiplex PCR. The profile shows some 40,000 clones, roughly 84% of them singletons. This clonotype was obtained from a female donor with multiple sclerosis, enrolled in a pregnancy study. V is TRBV13 and J is TRBJ2-5; D is possibly TRBD1 (6 bases). Sequenced material: CD8+ T cells from peripheral blood mononuclear cells, taken in the first trimester of pregnancy. The CDR3 DNA follows: TGTGCCAGCAGCTTAGGGGTGAAGGGGGACCAAGAGACCCAGTACTTC. It yields the protein CASSLGVKGDQETQYF.